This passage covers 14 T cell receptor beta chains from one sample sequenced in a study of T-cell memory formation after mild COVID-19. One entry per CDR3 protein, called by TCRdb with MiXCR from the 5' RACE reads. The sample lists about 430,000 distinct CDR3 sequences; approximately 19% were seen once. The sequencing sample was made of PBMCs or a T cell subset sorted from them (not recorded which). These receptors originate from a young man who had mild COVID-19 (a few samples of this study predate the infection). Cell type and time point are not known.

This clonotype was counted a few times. CDR3 amino acids: CASRNPSGGDTQYF. The CDR3 bases are TGTGCCAGCAGAAACCCTAGCGGGGGGGATACGCAGTATTTT. V and J are TRBV12-3 or TRBV12-4 and TRBJ2-3; TRBD2 agrees at 11 bases. V trimming: 6 bases; J trimming: 6 bases; junction bases outside the gene matches: 5. CDR3 length equals 14 residues.

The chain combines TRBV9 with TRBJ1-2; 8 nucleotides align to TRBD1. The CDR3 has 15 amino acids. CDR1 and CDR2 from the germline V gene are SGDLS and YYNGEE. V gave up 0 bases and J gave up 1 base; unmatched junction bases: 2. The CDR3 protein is CASSVGTGGNYGYTF. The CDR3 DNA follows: TGTGCCAGCAGCGTAGGTACAGGGGGTAACTATGGCTACACCTTC.

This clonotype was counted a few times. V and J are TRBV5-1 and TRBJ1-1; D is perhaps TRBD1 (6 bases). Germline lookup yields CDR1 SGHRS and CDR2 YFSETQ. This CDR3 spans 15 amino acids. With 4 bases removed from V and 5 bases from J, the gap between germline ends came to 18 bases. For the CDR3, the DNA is TGCGCCAGCAGCACCACAGGGAAAGGGGGGACTGAAGCTTTCTTT. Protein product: CASSTTGKGGTEAFF.

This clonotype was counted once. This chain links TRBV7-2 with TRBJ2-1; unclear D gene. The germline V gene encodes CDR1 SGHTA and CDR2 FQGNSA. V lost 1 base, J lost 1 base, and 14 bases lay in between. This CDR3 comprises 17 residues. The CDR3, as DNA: TGTGCCAGCAGCTTAGAGGCGGTCGTCTTATCCTACAATGAGCAGTTCTTC. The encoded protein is CASSLEAVVLSYNEQFF.

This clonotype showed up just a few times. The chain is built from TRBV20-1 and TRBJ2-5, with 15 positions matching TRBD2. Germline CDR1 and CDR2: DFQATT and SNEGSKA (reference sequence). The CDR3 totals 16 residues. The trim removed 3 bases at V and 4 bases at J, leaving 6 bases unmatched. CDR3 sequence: CSASLGTSGGRETQYF. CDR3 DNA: TGCAGTGCTAGCCTCGGGACTAGCGGGGGGCGAGAGACCCAGTACTTC.

The CDR3 nucleotides read TGTGCCAGCAGTTTAAGGTATTTGGGAGATACGCAGTATTTT. Amino acid sequence: CASSLRYLGDTQYF. V usage is TRBV12-3 or TRBV12-4 and J usage is TRBJ2-3; no clear D. The CDR3 is 14 amino acids. V was shortened by 2 bases and J by 5 bases, with 11 bases between the two germline ends.

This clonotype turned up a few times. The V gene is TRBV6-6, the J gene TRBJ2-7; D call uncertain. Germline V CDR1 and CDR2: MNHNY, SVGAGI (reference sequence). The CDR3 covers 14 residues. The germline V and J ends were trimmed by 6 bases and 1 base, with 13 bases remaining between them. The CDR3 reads CASRAPDISYEQYV. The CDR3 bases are TGTGCCAGCAGGGCACCGGATATATCCTACGAGCAGTACGTC.

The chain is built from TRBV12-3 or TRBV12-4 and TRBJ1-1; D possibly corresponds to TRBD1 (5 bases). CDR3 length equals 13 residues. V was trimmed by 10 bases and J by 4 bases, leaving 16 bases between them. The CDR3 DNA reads TGTGCCACCGCGGGGGGGTACGGCACTGAAGCTTTCTTT. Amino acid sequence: CATAGGYGTEAFF.

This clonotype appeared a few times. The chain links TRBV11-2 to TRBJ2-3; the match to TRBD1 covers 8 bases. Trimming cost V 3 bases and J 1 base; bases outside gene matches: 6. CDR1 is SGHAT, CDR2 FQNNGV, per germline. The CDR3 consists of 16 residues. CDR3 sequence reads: CASSLSGGSGTDTQYF. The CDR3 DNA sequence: TGTGCCAGCAGCTTGTCAGGGGGCAGCGGCACAGATACGCAGTATTTT.

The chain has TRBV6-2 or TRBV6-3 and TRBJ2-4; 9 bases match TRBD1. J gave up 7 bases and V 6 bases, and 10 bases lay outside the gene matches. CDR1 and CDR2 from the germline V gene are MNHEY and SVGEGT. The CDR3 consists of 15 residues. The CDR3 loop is CASRAWRDRVNIQYF. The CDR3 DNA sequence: TGTGCCAGCAGGGCATGGAGGGACAGGGTGAACATTCAGTACTTC.

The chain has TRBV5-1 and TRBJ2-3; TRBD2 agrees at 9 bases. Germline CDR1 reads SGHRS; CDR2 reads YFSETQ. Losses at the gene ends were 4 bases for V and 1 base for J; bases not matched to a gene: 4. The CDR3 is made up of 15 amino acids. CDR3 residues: CASSILAGRTDTQYF. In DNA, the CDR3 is TGCGCCAGCAGCATCCTAGCGGGGCGCACAGATACGCAGTATTTT.

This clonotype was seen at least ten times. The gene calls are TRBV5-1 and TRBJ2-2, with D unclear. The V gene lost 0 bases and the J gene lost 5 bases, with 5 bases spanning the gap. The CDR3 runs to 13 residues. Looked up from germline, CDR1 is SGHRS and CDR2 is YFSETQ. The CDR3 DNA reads TGCGCCAGCAGCTTGGGAGAAACCGGGGAGCTGTTTTTT. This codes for CASSLGETGELFF.

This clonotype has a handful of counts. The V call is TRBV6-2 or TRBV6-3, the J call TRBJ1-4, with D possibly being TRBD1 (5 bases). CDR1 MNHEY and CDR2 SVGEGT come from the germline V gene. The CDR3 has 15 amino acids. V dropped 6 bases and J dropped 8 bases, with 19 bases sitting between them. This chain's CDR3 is CASSYEGFLSEKLFF. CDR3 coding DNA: TGTGCCAGCAGCTACGAGGGGTTTTTAAGCGAAAAACTGTTTTTT.

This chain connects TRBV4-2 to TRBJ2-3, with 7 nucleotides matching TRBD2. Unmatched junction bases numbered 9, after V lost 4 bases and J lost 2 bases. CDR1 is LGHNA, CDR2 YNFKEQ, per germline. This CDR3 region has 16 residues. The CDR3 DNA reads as TGTGCCAGCAGCCGGACACCGGGACTAAACACAGATACGCAGTATTTT. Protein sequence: CASSRTPGLNTDTQYF.